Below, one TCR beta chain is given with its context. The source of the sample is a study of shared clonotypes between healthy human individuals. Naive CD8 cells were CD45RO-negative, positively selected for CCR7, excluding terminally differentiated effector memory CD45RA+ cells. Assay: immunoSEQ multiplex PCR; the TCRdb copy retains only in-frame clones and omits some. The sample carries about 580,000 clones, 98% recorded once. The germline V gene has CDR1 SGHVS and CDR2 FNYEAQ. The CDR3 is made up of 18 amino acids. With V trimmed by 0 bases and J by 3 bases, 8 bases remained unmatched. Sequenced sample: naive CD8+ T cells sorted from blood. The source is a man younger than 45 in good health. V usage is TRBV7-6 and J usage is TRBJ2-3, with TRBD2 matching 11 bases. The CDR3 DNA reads TGTGCCAGCAGCTTAGCCCCTTTTAGCGGGAGGGAAACAGATACGCAGTATTTT. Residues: CASSLAPFSGRETDTQYF.